The sample holds many counts of the clone carrying this T cell receptor beta chain. This sample is drawn from a study of regulatory T cells in long-lasting Graves disease. With 3 bases removed from V and 0 bases from J, the gap between germline ends came to 18 bases. CDR3 length: 19 amino acids. With iRepertoire HTBI primers and Arm-PCR of CDR3 regions, TCR beta libraries were built. TCRdb used MiXCR to reprocess the multiplex PCR reads, holding one entry per CDR3 protein. The data hold approximately 350,000 distinct CDR3 sequences, with 12% observed a single time. Described time point: newly diagnosed GD, antithyroid drugs for less than 3 months. Construction of the TCR library relied on RNA isolated from PBMCs. The sample was also linked to a second study, of T cells in Graves' hyperthyroidism and ophthalmopathy. That source reports: Each diagnosis drew on symptoms, thyroxine, TRAb, thyroid ultrasound and orbital computed tomography findings. An initial round of RT-PCR targeting the TCR CDR3 relied on the HTBI primer set.

The material was peripheral blood mononuclear cells (PBMCs), obtained at new diagnosis, from a patient treated with antithyroid drugs. The genes are TRBV12-3 or TRBV12-4 and TRBJ2-6, with D unclear. The TCR was taken from a woman between 18 and 30 years old with Graves disease. Written as DNA, the CDR3 is TGTGCCAGCAGTTTTTTCGGCACGGGTCTGAGCTCTGGGGCCAACGTCCTGACTTTC. Translated: CASSFFGTGLSSGANVLTF.